This T cell receptor beta chain was found in a study of neurological immune-mediated disorders. Time point reported: longitudinal time-point 3. Source material was 2 million unsorted PBMCs, stored at -80 °C in RNAlater. Study-level findings and limits: The most TCR clonal expansion was seen in HTLV-1-associated myelopathy, whereas the least was seen in multiple sclerosis, below the level in healthy controls. No expanded-clone CDR3 amino acid sequence recurred across subjects, suggesting private TCR-beta repertoires.

Between the trimmed V and J ends, which lost 4 bases and 4 bases, there was a span of 7 bases. The germline V gene encodes CDR1 DFQATT and CDR2 SNEGSKA (reference sequence). This CDR3 has 12 residues. At least ten counts were recorded for this clonotype. Its antigen is unidentified. Every sequencing run drew on 15-18 subjects and yielded over 190 million TCR-beta sequences. TCRdb fed the 5' RACE reads into MiXCR, producing one record per CDR3 protein. The table shows about 99,000 distinct CDR3 sequences, with 10% to 12% occurring only once. The chain carries TRBV20-1 and TRBJ2-2; no clear D gene. The sample was PBMCs. The source of this sequence is a female donor with HTLV-1-associated myelopathy (HAM/TSP). The CDR3 is CSATQFTGELFF. CDR3 coding DNA: TGCAGTGCTACACAGTTCACCGGGGAGCTGTTTTTT.